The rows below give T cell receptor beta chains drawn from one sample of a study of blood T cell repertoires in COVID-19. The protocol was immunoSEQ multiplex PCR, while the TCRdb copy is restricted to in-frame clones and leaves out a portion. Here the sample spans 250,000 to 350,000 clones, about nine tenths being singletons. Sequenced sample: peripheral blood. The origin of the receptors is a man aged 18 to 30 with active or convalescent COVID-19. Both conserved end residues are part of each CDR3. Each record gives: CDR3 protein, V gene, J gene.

CASSPLGEGTYYNSPLHF	TRBV28	TRBJ1-6
CASGLSGASGGQPQHF	TRBV12-5	TRBJ1-5
CASSPTVGQETQYF	TRBV18	TRBJ2-5
CATLAGGNYEQYF	TRBV2	TRBJ2-7
CASSRTGLAEEQFF	TRBV3-1/TRBV3-2	TRBJ2-1
CASSQLFVGTVATNEKLFF	TRBV4-3	TRBJ1-4
CASSAWATTNEKLFF	TRBV27	TRBJ1-4
CASSPDRGGNQPQHF	TRBV7-6	TRBJ1-5
CASSLGNRGTEAFF	TRBV11-2	TRBJ1-1
CASSLTPNYGYTF	TRBV11-2	TRBJ1-2
CASSKPDRGSAGNTIYF	TRBV7-9	TRBJ1-3
CATSEWTSGSHDNEQFF	TRBV24-1	TRBJ2-1
CASSSDRTYEQYF	TRBV7-9	TRBJ2-7
CASRKDTLNYGNTIYF	TRBV2	TRBJ1-3
CASRHDRAETQYF	TRBV6-5	TRBJ2-5
CASSRELAGEVDTQYF	TRBV5-1	TRBJ2-3
CASSSRAQWSGKSSYNEQFF	TRBV28	TRBJ2-1
CASSIQLAGGYNEQFF	TRBV28	TRBJ2-1
CASSRGGSTEAFF	TRBV7-9	TRBJ1-1
CASSVSGTGELFF	TRBV9	TRBJ2-2
CASSFSGEKLFF	TRBV11-2	TRBJ1-4
CASSPPGYQPQHF	TRBV12-3/TRBV12-4	TRBJ1-5
CASSHMGTGYGYTF	TRBV3-1/TRBV3-2	TRBJ1-2
CASRALSGRADTQYF	TRBV2	TRBJ2-3
CASSLAGVKNIQYF	TRBV5-6	TRBJ2-4
CASSLNSYEQYF	TRBV19	TRBJ2-7
CASSARDENYGYTF	TRBV9	TRBJ1-2